This T cell receptor beta chain was captured in a study of PD-L1 blockade in urothelial cancer. Looking at the study overall: Male sex and bladder-origin urothelial cancer were recorded for about 85% of the roughly 30 patients.

Patients' urothelial carcinoma was locally advanced or metastatic. Generated by immunoSEQ multiplex PCR, the TCRdb table keeps only in-frame clones and is missing some. The table lists 50,000 to 65,000 clones, around 83% of them singletons. The CDR3 covers 15 residues. Germline V gene data show CDR1 as LGHNA and CDR2 as YNFKEQ. Trimming took off 0 bases at V and 1 base at J, with 9 bases between the two ends. The source is a man aged 50-59 years with urothelial cancer. The chain joins TRBV4-2 to TRBJ1-2; D not resolved. The sample was PBMCs, taken around atezolizumab (anti-PD-L1) treatment. The CDR3: CASSQDGQDNYGYTF. CDR3 sequence (DNA): TGTGCCAGCAGCCAAGATGGGCAAGATAACTATGGCTACACCTTC.